A selection of T cell receptor beta chains follows, all from one sample in a study of blood T cell repertoires in COVID-19. TCRdb's copy holds only in-frame clones and misses some; the assay was immunoSEQ multiplex PCR. The sample consists of 150,000 to 180,000 clones, approximately 80% of them appearing once. Sequencing used peripheral blood. The receptors originated from a woman between 55 and 75 years old with COVID-19, enrolled during active disease. Both conserved end residues are part of each CDR3. A D gene is named only where the DNA matches it firmly. The size of a clone is reported for some rows only, either as once, few or many, or as a class for expanded clones.

d_call	v_call	j_call	clone_size	cdr3_nt	cdr3_aa
TRBD1	TRBV24-1	TRBJ2-3	.	TGTGCCACCAGGGGGGACAGGGGAACAGATACGCAGTATTTT	CATRGDRGTDTQYF
.	TRBV5-1	TRBJ2-6	.	TGCGCCAGCAGCCGGGACTTCTCTGGGGCCAACGTCCTGACTTTC	CASSRDFSGANVLTF
.	TRBV24-1	TRBJ1-5	.	TGTGCCACCAACCTCCGAGTGGGCAATCAGCCCCAGCATTTT	CATNLRVGNQPQHF
TRBD1	TRBV19	TRBJ1-1	.	TGTGCCAGTAGTCTAAGACAGGGAAGGAGCACTGAAGCTTTCTTT	CASSLRQGRSTEAFF
TRBD1	TRBV27	TRBJ1-2	.	TGTGCCAGCAGTTTTGGACGGGACAGGGGCTATGGCTACACCTTC	CASSFGRDRGYGYTF
TRBD1	TRBV18	TRBJ1-2	.	TGTGCCAGCTCCCATTCGACAGGGGTCCGCTATGGCTACACCTTC	CASSHSTGVRYGYTF
.	TRBV5-6	TRBJ1-5	.	TGTGCCAGCAGCTGGTGGGGGGTTAGCAATCAGCCCCAGCATTTT	CASSWWGVSNQPQHF
TRBD1	TRBV10-3	TRBJ1-2	.	TGTGCCATCAGGCTACAGGGGGGTAACTATGGCTACACCTTC	CAIRLQGGNYGYTF
TRBD2	TRBV5-1	TRBJ2-3	.	TGCGCCAGCAGCTTAAGGCCAGCGGGGGGGACAGATACGCAGTATTTT	CASSLRPAGGTDTQYF
.	TRBV19	TRBJ2-2	.	TGTGCCAGTAGTATAGTAGCCACCGGGGAGCTGTTTTTT	CASSIVATGELFF
TRBD1	TRBV30	TRBJ2-1	.	TGTGCCTGTTTGCCTCCGGGACAGGGTGGTGATGAGCAGTTCTTC	CACLPPGQGGDEQFF
TRBD2	TRBV6-6	TRBJ2-7	.	TGTGCCAGCAGTTACTCGGCTAGCGGGAGTCACGAGCAGTACTTC	CASSYSASGSHEQYF
TRBD1	TRBV6-5	TRBJ1-5	once	TGTGCCAGCAAACCGCAGGGGGCCAGGCCCCAGCATTTT	CASKPQGARPQHF
TRBD2	TRBV7-9	TRBJ2-1	.	TGTGCCAGCAGGGAACTAGCGGGAGAAGGAGTCAATGAGCAGTTCTTC	CASRELAGEGVNEQFF
.	TRBV6-9	TRBJ1-6	.	TGTGCCAGCAGTTATTCCGGGGGGCGAGATTCACCCCTCCACTTT	CASSYSGGRDSPLHF
.	TRBV4-2	TRBJ2-1	.	TGTGCCAGCAGCCAAGCGACCGAGGCATATGAGCAGTTCTTC	CASSQATEAYEQFF
.	TRBV10-2	TRBJ2-1	.	TGCGCCAGCAGCAGGGTGTCCAATGAGCAGTTCTTC	CASSRVSNEQFF
TRBD2	TRBV29-1	TRBJ2-1	.	TGCAGCGTCTTGGGACTAGCGGTTACCTACAATGAGCAGTTCTTC	CSVLGLAVTYNEQFF
TRBD1	TRBV6-5	TRBJ1-1	.	TGTGCCAGCAGGCGTGCTACAGGGGGCCTACAAGCTTTCTTT	CASRRATGGLQAFF
TRBD2	TRBV11-3	TRBJ2-1	.	TGTGCCAGCAGTACTAGCGGGAGCTCCTACAATGAGCAGTTCTTC	CASSTSGSSYNEQFF
TRBD1	TRBV19	TRBJ1-5	.	TGTGCCTGCCTCAGGGGGCCCGGTCAGCCCCAGCATTTT	CACLRGPGQPQHF
TRBD2	TRBV5-1	TRBJ2-1	.	TGCGCCAGCAGCTTGGAACCTAGCGGGGGGGCAAGCAATGAGCAGTTCTTC	CASSLEPSGGASNEQFF
TRBD2	TRBV7-2	TRBJ2-2	.	TGTGCCAGCAGCGAGGGACTAGCGGGAGTGACCGGGGAGCTGTTTTTT	CASSEGLAGVTGELFF
TRBD1	TRBV10-3	TRBJ1-2	.	TGTGCCATCAGTGAGTCCCAGGGGGCGAATACCTTC	CAISESQGANTF
TRBD2	TRBV19	TRBJ2-1	.	TGTGCCAGTAGTGTCGCCGGGACTAGCGGGAATGAGCAGTTCTTC	CASSVAGTSGNEQFF
.	TRBV6-1	TRBJ1-5	.	TGTGCCAGCAGTGCGGGGAGGGATAGAAGCAATCAGCCCCAGCATTTT	CASSAGRDRSNQPQHF